This TCR beta chain was recorded in a study of circulating CD8 cells and anti-PD-1 response in melanoma. Study overall: Seven of 13 melanoma patients received first-line anti-PD-1 therapy. Responders had complete or partial responses; non-responders had stable or progressive disease.

This CDR3 comprises 12 residues. V was pared by 2 bases and J by 10 bases, with 12 bases between. Germline V gene data show CDR1 as SGHNT and CDR2 as YYREEE (reference sequence). The QIAseq Immune Repertoire TCR panel built the libraries from roughly 15 ng of total RNA. TCRdb re-analysed the reads in MiXCR, keeping a single row per CDR3 protein. Among approximately 770 distinct CDR3 sequences listed, roughly 6.8% were seen once. Relative to its sample, this clonotype is medium-sized (0.01 to 0.1%). Live CD3+CD8+TCRalphabeta+ cells were sorted into four subsets by PD-1 and/or TIGIT. The specimen comprised CD8+ T cells from PBMCs, sampled at baseline or after one month of anti-PD-1 therapy (not recorded which). This sequence originates from a human donor with melanoma. The genes are TRBV5-4 and TRBJ2-5; TRBD2 might be the D (5 bases). This CDR3 reads CASSFVGVSQYF. The CDR3 region has the DNA TGTGCCAGCAGCTTCGTCGGGGTGAGCCAGTACTTC. Based on the CDR3 plus reference TRBV5-4 and TRBJ2-5, the full variable domain is ETGVTQSPTHLIKTRGQQVTLRCSSQSGHNTVSWYQQALGQGPQFIFQYYREEENGRGNFPPRFSGLQFPNYSSELNVNALELDDSALYLCASSFVGVSQYFGPGTRLLVL.